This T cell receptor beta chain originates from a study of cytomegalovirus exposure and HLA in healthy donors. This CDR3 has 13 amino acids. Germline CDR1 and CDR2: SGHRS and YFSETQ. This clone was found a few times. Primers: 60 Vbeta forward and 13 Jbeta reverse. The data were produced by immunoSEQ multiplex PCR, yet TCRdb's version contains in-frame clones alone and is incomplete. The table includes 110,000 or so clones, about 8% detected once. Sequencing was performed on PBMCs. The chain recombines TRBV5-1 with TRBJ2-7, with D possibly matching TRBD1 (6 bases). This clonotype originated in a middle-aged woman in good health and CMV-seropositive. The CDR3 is CVSAGTWSYEQYF. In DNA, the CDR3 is TGCGTCAGTGCCGGGACATGGTCCTACGAGCAGTACTTC.